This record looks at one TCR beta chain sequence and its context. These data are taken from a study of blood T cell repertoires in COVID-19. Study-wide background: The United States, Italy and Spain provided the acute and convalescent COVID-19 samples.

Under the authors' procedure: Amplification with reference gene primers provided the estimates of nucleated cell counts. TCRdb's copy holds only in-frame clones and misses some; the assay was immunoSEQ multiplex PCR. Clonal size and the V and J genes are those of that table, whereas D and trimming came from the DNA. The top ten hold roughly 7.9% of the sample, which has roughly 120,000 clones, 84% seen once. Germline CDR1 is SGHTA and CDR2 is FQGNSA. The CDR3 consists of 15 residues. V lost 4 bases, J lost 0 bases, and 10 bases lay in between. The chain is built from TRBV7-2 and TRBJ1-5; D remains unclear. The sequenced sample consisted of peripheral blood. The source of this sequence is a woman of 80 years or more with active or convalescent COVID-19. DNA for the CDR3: TGTGCCAGCAGCTGGGGAGGAATTAGCAATCAGCCCCAGCATTTT. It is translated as CASSWGGISNQPQHF.